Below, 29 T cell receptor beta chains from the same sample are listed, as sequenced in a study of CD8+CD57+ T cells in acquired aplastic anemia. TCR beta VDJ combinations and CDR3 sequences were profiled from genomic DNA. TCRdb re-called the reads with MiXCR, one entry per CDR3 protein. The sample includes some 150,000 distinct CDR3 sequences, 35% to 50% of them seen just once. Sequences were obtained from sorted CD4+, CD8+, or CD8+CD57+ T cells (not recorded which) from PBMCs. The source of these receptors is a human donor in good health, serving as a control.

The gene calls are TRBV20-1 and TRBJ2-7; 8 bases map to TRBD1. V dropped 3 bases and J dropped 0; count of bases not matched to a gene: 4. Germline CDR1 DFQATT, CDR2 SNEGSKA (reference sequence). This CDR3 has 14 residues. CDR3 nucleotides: TGCAGTGCTAGCCCTACAGGGGGCTCCTACGAGCAGTACGTC. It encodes CSASPTGGSYEQYV.

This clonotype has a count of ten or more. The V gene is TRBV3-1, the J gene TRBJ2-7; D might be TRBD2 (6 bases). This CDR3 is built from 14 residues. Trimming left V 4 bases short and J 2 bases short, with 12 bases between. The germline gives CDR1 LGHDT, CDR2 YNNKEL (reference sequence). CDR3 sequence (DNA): TGTGCCAGCAGCCGTAAGGGACTTCCCTACGAGCAGTACTTC. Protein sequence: CASSRKGLPYEQYF.

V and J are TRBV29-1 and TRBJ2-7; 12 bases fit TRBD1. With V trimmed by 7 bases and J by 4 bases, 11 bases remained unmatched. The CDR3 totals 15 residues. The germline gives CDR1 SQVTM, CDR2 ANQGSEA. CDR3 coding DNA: TGCAGCGCATCGGGAGGGGACAGGGGGCTGTACGAGCAGTACTTC. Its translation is CSASGGDRGLYEQYF.

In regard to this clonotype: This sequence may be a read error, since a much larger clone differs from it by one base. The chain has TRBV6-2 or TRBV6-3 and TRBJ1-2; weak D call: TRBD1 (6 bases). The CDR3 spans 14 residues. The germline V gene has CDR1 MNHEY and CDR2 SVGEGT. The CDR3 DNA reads TGTGCCAGCAGAACTCAACAGGGCGTCTATGGCTACGCCTTC. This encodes CASRTQQGVYGYAF.

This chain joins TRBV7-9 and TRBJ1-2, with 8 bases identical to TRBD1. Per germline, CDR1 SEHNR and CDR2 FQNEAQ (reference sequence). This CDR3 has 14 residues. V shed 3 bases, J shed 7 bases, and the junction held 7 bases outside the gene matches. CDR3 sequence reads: CASSLNGQGVGYTF. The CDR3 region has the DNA TGTGCCAGCAGCTTGAACGGACAGGGTGTTGGCTACACCTTC.

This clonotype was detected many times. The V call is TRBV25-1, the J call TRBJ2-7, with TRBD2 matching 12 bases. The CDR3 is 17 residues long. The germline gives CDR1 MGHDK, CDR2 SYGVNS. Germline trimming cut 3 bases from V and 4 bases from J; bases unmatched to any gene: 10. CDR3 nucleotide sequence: TGTGCCAGCAGTGATGAGTTACTAGCGGGGGGACGGTACGAGCAGTACTTC. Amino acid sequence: CASSDELLAGGRYEQYF.

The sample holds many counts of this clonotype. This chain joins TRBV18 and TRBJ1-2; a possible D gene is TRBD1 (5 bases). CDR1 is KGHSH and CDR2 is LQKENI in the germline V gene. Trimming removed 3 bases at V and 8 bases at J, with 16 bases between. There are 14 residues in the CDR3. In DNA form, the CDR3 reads TGTGCCAGCTCACCGCGGGCGGAGGGGCCAGGCTACACCTTC. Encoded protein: CASSPRAEGPGYTF. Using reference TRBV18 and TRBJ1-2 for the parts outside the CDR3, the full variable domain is NAGVMQNPRHLVRRRGQEARLRCSPMKGHSHVYWYRQLPEEGLKFMVYLQKENIIDESGMPKERFSAEFPKEGPSILRIQQVVRGDSAAYFCASSPRAEGPGYTFGSGTRLTVV.

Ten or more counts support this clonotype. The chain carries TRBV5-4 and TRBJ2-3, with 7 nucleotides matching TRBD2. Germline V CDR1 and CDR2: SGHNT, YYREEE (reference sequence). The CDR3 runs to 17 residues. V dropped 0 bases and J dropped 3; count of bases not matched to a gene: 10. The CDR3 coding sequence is TGTGCCAGCAGCTTGGCCATGGTGGGGGGGTTAACAGATACGCAGTATTTT. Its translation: CASSLAMVGGLTDTQYF.

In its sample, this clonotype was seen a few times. For the CDR3, the DNA is TGCAGTGCTAGCGTCTTTGGGACAGGGAACCTTGAAGCTTTCTTT. It yields the protein CSASVFGTGNLEAFF. The J gene is TRBJ1-1, the V gene TRBV20-1; 9 nucleotides align to TRBD1. The germline V gene encodes CDR1 DFQATT and CDR2 SNEGSKA (reference sequence). V gave up 3 bases and J gave up 7 bases; unmatched junction bases: 12. CDR3 length: 15 residues.

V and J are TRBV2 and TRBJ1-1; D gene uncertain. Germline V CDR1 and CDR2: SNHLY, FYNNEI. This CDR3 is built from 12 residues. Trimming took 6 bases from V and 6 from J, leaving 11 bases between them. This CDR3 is CASRVELAEAFF. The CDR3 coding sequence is TGTGCCAGCAGGGTCGAGTTGGCTGAAGCTTTCTTT.

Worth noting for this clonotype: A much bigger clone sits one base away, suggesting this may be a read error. The CDR3 DNA follows: TGTGCCAGCAGACGCAGGGGAAGCTATGGCTACACCTTC. The encoded protein is CASRRRGSYGYTF. V is TRBV6-1 and J is TRBJ1-2; TRBD1 is a possible D gene (6 bases). The CDR3 is 13 amino acids. The germline V and J ends were trimmed by 6 bases and 4 bases, with 12 bases remaining between them. CDR1 and CDR2 (germline): MNHNS, SASEGT.

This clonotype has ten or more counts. The DNA for the CDR3 is TGCAGCGTTGAAGGTGTCACCTCTGGAAACACCATATATTTT. Residues: CSVEGVTSGNTIYF. The chain couples TRBV29-1 to TRBJ1-3; no clear D gene. The CDR3 sequence is 14 residues long. Germline loops: CDR1 SQVTM, CDR2 ANQGSEA. The germline V and J ends were trimmed by 1 base and 0 bases, with 7 bases remaining between them.

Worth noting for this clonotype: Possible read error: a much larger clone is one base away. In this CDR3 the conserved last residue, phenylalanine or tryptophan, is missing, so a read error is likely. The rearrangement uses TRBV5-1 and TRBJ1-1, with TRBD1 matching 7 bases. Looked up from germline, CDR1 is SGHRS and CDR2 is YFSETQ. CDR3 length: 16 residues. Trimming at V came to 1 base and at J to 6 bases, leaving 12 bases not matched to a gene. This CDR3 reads CASSLIRHTQGAEAFL. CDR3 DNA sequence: TGCGCCAGCAGCTTGATCCGTCACACGCAGGGGGCTGAAGCTTTCTTA.

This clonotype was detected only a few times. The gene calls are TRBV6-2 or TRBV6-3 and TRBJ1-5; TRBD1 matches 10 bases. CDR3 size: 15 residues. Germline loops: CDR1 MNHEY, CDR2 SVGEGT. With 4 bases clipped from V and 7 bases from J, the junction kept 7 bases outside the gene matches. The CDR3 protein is CASSSRQGAAQPQHF. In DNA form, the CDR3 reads TGTGCCAGCAGTTCCCGACAGGGGGCGGCCCAGCCCCAGCATTTT.

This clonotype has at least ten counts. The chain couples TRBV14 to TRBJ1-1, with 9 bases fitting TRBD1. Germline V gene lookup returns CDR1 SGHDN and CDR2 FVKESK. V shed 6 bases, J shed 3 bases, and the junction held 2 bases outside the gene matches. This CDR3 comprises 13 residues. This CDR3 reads CASRGQGYTEAFF. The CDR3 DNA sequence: TGTGCCAGCAGGGGACAGGGTTACACTGAAGCTTTCTTT.

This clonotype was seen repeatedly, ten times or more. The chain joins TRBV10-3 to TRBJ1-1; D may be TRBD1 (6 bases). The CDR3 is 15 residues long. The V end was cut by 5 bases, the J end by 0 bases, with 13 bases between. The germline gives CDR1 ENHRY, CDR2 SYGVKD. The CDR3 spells CAISPGQIMNTEAFF. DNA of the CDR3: TGTGCCATCAGTCCGGGACAAATCATGAACACTGAAGCTTTCTTT.

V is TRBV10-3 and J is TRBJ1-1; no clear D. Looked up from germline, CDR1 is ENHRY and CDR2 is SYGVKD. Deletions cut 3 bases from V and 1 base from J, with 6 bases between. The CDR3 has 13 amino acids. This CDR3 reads CAISDRTNTEAFF. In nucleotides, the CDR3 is TGTGCCATCAGTGACAGGACGAACACTGAAGCTTTCTTT.

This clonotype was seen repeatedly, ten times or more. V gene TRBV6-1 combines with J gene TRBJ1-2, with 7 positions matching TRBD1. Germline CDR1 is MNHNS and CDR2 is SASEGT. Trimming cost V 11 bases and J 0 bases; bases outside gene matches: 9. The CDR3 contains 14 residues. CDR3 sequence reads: CAVEGQLANYGYTF. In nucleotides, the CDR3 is TGTGCCGTGGAGGGACAGCTAGCTAACTATGGCTACACCTTC.

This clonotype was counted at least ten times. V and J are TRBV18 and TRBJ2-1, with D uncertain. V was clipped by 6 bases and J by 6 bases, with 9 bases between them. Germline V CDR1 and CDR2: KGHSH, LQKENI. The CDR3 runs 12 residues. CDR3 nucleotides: TGTGCCAGCTCCCCGGATCGCAATGAGCAGTTCTTC. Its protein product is CASSPDRNEQFF.

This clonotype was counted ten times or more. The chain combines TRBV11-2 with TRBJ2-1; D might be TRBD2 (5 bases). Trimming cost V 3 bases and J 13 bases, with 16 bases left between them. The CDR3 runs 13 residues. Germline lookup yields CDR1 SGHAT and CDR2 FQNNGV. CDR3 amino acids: CASSLGGPAAQFF. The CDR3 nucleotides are TGTGCCAGCAGCTTGGGCGGTCCAGCGGCACAGTTCTTC.

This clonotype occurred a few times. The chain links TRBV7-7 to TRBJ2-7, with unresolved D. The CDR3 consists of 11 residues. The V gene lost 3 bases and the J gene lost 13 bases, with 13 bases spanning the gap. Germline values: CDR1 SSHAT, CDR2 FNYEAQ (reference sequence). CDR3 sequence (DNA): TGTGCCAGCAGCTTGAGCGTTACTGGATACGTC. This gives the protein CASSLSVTGYV.

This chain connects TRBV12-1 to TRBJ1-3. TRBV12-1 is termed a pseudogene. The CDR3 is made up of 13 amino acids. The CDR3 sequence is CASSQDGGNAIYF. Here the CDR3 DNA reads TGTGCCAGCAGCCAAGACGGCGGAAACGCCATATATTTT.

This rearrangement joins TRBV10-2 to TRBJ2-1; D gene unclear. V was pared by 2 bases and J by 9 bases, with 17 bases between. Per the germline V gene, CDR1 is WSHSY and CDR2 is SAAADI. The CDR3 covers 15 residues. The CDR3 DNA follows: TGCGCCAGCAGTGAGGCTTGGCGGCTCTGGCGTGAGCAGTTCTTC. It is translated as CASSEAWRLWREQFF.

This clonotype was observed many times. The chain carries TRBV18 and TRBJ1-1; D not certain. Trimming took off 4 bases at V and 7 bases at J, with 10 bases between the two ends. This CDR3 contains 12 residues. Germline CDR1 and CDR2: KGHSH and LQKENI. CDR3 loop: CASSLRAGEAFF. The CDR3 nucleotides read TGTGCCAGCTCACTACGGGCTGGTGAAGCTTTCTTT.

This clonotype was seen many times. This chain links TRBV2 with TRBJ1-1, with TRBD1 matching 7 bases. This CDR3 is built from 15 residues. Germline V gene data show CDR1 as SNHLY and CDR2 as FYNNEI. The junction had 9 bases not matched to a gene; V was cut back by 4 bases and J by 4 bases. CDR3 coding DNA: TGTGCCAGCAGTGGAGCAGGGGGAGGTGTCACTGAAGCTTTCTTT. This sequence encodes CASSGAGGGVTEAFF.

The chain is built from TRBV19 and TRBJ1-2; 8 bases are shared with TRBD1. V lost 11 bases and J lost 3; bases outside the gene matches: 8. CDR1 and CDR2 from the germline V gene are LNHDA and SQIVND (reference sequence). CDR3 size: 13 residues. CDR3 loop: CAGRQGPDYGYTF. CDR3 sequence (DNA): TGTGCCGGGAGACAGGGGCCTGACTATGGCTACACCTTC. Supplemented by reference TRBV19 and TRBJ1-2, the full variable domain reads DGGITQSPKYLFRKEGQNVTLSCEQNLNHDAMYWYRQDPGQGLRLIYYSQIVNDFQKGDIAEGYSVSREKKESFPLTVTSAQKNPTAFYLCAGRQGPDYGYTFGSGTRLTVV.

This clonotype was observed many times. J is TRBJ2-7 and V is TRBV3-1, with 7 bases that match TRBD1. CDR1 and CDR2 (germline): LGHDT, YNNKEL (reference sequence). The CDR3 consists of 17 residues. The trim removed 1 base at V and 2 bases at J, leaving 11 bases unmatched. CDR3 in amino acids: CASSQALGTVNPYEQYF. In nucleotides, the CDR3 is TGTGCCAGCAGCCAAGCCCTAGGGACAGTAAATCCCTACGAGCAGTACTTC.

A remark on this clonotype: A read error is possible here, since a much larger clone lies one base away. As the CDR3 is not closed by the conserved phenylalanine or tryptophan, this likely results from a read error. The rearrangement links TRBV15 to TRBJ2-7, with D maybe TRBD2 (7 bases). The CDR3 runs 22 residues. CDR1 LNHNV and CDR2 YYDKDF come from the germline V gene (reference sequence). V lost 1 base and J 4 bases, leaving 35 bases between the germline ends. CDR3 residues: CATSRVGGGGSEGWRRSYEQYL. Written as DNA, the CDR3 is TGTGCCACCAGCAGAGTTGGGGGAGGGGGATCGGAGGGGTGGCGGCGGTCGTACGAGCAGTACCTC.

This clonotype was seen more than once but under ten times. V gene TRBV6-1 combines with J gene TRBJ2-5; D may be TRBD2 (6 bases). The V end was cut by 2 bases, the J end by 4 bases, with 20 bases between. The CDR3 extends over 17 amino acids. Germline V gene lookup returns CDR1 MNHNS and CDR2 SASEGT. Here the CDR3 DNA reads TGTGCCAGCAGTGAAAGTGCAGGAGGGGCGGAGGGAGAGACCCAGTACTTC. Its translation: CASSESAGGAEGETQYF.